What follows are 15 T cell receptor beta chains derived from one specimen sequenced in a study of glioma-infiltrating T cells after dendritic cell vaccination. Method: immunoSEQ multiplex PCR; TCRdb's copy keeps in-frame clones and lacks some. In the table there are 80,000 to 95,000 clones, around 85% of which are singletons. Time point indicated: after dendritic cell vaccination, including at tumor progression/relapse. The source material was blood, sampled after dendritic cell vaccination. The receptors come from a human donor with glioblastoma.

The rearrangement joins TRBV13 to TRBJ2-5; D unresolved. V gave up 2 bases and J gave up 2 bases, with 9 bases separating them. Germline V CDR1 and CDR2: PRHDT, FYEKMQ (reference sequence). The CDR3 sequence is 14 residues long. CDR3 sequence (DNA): TGTGCCAGCAGCTTAATGAGCGCTCAAGAGACCCAGTACTTC. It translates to CASSLMSAQETQYF.

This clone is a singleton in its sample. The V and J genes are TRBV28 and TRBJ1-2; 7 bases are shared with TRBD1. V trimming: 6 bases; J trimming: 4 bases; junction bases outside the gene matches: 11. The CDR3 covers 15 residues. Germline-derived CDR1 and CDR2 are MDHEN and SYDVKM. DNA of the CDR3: TGTGCCAGCAGCTTGAGAAAGGGGGCTGTCTATGGCTACACCTTC. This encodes CASSLRKGAVYGYTF.

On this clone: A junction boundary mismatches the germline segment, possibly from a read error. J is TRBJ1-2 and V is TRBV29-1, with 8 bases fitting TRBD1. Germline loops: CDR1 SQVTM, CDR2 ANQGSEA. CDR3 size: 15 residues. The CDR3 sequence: CSVEDPRGQALGLAF. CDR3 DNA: TGCAGCGTTGAAGATCCGCGGGGACAGGCCCTCGGCTTAGCCTTC.

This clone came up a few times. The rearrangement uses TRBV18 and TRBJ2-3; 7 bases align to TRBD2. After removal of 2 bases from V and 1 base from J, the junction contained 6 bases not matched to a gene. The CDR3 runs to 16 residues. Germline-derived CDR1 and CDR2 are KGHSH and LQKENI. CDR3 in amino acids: CASSPTIGLGTDTQYF. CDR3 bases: TGTGCCAGCTCACCAACTATAGGACTAGGCACAGATACGCAGTATTTT.

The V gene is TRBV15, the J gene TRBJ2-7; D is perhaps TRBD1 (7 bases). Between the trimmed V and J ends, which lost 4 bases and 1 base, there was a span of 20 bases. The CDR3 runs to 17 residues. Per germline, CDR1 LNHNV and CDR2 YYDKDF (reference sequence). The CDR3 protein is CATSTEQGKGRSYEQYF. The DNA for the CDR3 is TGTGCCACCAGCACCGAACAGGGGAAAGGGAGGTCCTACGAGCAGTACTTC.

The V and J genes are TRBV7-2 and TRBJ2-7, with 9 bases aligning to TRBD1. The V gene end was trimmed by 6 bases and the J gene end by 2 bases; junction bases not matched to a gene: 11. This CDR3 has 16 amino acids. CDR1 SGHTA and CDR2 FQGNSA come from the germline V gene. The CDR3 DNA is TGTGCCAGCAGTGATCCGGGACAGGGTAACGCCTACGAGCAGTACTTC. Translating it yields CASSDPGQGNAYEQYF.

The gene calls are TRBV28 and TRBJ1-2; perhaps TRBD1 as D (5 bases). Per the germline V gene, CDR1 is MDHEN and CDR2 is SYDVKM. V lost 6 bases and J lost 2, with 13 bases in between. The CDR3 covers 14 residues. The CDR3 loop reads CASRQDGTNYGYTF. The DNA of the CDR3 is TGTGCCAGCAGACAGGACGGAACCAACTATGGCTACACCTTC.

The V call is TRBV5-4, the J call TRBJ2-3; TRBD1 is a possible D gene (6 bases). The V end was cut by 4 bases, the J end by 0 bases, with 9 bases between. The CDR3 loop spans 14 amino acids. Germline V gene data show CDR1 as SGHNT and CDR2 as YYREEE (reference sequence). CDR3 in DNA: TGTGCCAGCAGCATTGGACAGAGCACAGATACGCAGTATTTT. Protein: CASSIGQSTDTQYF.

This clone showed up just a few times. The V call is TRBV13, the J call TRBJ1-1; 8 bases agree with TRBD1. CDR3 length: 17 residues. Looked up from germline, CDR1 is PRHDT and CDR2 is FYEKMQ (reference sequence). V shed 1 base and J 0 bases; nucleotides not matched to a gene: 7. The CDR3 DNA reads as TGTGCCAGCAGCTTAGAAGGGACAGGATCGGTGAACACTGAAGCTTTCTTT. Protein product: CASSLEGTGSVNTEAFF.

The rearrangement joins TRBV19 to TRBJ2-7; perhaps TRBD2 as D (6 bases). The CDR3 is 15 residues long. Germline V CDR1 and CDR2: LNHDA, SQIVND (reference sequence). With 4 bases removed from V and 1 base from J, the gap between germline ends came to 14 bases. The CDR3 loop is CASSKGQEGSYEQYF. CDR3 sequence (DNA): TGTGCCAGTAGTAAAGGTCAGGAGGGTTCCTACGAGCAGTACTTC.

CDR3 sequence (DNA): TGTGCCAGCACGACTAGCGGGGGGGCGTACAATGAGCAGTTCTTC. It codes for CASTTSGGAYNEQFF. This sequence joins TRBV13 and TRBJ2-1; 14 positions match TRBD2. Germline loops: CDR1 PRHDT, CDR2 FYEKMQ (reference sequence). V was pared by 7 bases and J by 4 bases, with 3 bases of the junction left unmatched. The CDR3 runs 15 residues.

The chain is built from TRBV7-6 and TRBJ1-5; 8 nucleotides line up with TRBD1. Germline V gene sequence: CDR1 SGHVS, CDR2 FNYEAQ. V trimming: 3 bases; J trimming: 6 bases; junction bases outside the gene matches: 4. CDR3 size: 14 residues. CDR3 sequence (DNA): TGTGCCAGCAGCTTGCAGGGGGCCGGTCAGCCCCAGCATTTT. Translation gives CASSLQGAGQPQHF.

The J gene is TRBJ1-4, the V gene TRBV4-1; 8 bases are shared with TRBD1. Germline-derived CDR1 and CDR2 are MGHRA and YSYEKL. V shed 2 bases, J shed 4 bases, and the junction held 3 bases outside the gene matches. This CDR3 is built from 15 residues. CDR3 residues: CASSQTGGGNEKLFF. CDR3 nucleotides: TGCGCCAGCAGCCAAACAGGGGGGGGTAATGAAAAACTGTTTTTT.

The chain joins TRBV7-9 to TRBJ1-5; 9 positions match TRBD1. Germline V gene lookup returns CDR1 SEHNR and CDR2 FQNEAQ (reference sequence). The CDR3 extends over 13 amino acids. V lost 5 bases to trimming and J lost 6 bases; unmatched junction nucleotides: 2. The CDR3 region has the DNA TGTGCCAGCAGCCCACAGGGGGCTCAGCCCCAGCATTTT. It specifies CASSPQGAQPQHF.

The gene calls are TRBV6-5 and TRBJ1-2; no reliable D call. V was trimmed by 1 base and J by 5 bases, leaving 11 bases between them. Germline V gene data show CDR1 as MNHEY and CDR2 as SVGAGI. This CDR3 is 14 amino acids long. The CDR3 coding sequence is TGTGCCAGCAGTTACTTGGAGGGCGGGTATGGCTACACCTTC. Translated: CASSYLEGGYGYTF.